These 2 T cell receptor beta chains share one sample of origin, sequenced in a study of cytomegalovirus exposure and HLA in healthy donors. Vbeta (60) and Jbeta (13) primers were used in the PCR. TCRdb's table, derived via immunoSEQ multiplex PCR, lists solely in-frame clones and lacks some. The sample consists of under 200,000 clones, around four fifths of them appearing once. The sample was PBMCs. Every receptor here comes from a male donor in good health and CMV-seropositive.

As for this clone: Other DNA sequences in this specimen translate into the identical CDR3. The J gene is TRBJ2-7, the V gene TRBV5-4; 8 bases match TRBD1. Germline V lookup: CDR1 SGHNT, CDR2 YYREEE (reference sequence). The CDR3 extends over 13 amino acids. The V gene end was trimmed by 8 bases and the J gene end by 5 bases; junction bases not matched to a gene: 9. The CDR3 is CASSLTGAHEQYF. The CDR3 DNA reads TGTGCCAGTAGCCTGACAGGGGCCCACGAGCAGTACTTC.

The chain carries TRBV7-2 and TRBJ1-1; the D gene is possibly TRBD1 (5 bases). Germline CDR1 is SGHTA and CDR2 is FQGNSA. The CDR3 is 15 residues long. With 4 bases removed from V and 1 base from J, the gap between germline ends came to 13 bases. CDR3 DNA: TGTGCCAGCAGCTCTGAAGTTACAGGGAACACTGAAGCTTTCTTT. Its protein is CASSSEVTGNTEAFF.